Listed below are T cell receptor beta chains from one sample, sequenced in a study of blood T cell repertoires in COVID-19. Here immunoSEQ multiplex PCR was the method, and the copy in TCRdb shows in-frame clones only, minus some. The sample consists of about 62,000 clones, over 85% of them appearing once. Sequencing input: peripheral blood. Receptors originate from a human donor in a cohort sampled during active COVID-19. Each CDR3 is given with its conserved first and last residue. A D gene is named only where the DNA matches it firmly. Size is omitted from some rows. Given values are once, few, many or a class for expanded clones.

clone size	D gene	J gene	V gene	CDR3 DNA	CDR3 protein
NA	TRBD1	TRBJ2-1	TRBV9	TGTGCCAGCAGCCTAGGACAGGTTCGAGATGAGCAGTTCTTC	CASSLGQVRDEQFF
few	NA	TRBJ2-5	TRBV5-1	TGCGCCAGCAGCTGGTCTTTGGACACCAACGCGGAGACCCAGTACTTC	CASSWSLDTNAETQYF
NA	NA	TRBJ1-1	TRBV3-1/TRBV3-2	TGTGCCAGCAGCCAACCTTTAGAGGGGAACACTGAAGCTTTCTTT	CASSQPLEGNTEAFF
NA	NA	TRBJ1-2	TRBV5-1	TGCGCCAGCAGCTTGGGGACAGTGAATGGCTACACCTTC	CASSLGTVNGYTF
once	TRBD2	TRBJ2-1	TRBV25-1	TGTGCCAGCAGTTCGGGGGGGGCCTACAATGAGCAGTTCTTC	CASSSGGAYNEQFF
NA	NA	TRBJ1-4	TRBV29-1	TGCAGCGTTGAGTCAGCGTATGAGTACAAACTGTTTTTT	CSVESAYEYKLFF
NA	TRBD2	TRBJ2-1	TRBV14	TGTGCCAGCAGCCAAGAAGGCAGCGGGGGGGGCTTGGATGAGCAGTTCTTC	CASSQEGSGGGLDEQFF
NA	TRBD2	TRBJ2-3	TRBV4-1	TGCGCCAGCAGCCGCTTGTTAGCGGGGGGGTACACAGATACGCAGTATTTT	CASSRLLAGGYTDTQYF
NA	NA	TRBJ1-6	TRBV28	TGTGCCAGCAGTTTTCTATGGAGGGATAATTCACCCCTCCACTTT	CASSFLWRDNSPLHF
NA	NA	TRBJ2-3	TRBV18	TGTGCCAGCTCACCACCCTCGAGGGGGGGCTGGGATACGCAGTATTTT	CASSPPSRGGWDTQYF
NA	TRBD1	TRBJ1-2	TRBV18	TGTGCCAGCTCACCCGGACAGGGGGACGGCTACACCTTC	CASSPGQGDGYTF